This note documents a single T cell receptor (beta chain) sequence. Its antigen is not identified. This entry belongs to a study of graft-versus-host responses after intestinal transplantation. Background on the study: Transplantation in recipients was multivisceral, liver-intestinal, or isolated intestinal. All recipients were given anti-thymocyte globulin induction, and tacrolimus and steroids were then administered for 2 to 4 years.

Only in-frame clones appear in the TCRdb table, and some are missing; sequencing was by immunoSEQ multiplex PCR. This sample has 150,000 or so clones, with approximately 91% found just once. Trimming cost V 3 bases and J 6 bases, with 17 bases left between them. This CDR3 is 15 amino acids long. Germline loops: CDR1 MNHNS, CDR2 SASEGT. Study observations and caveats: GvH clones were identified in recipient marrow, with some first appearing in ileum or blood.

The source is a human donor who received an intestinal transplant. This rearrangement joins TRBV6-1 to TRBJ1-1; maybe TRBD1 (5 bases). The specimen comprised unstimulated CD4+ T cells sorted from spleen or lymph node cells, sampled before intestinal transplant. CDR3 sequence (DNA): TGTGCCAGCAGTGAGAAGCCCGCCGGGGGAGCTGAAGCTTTCTTT. It specifies CASSEKPAGGAEAFF.